A selection of T cell receptor beta chains follows, all from one sample in a study of cytomegalovirus exposure and HLA in healthy donors. Libraries were prepared by immunoSEQ multiplex PCR; TCRdb keeps only in-frame clonotypes and omits some of them. The repertoire includes 170,000 or so clones, around 80% of them detected once, and approximately 6.8% sits in the top ten. The sample was PBMCs. These receptors all come from a man aged 25 to 45 in good health and CMV-seropositive. Each CDR3 is given with its conserved first and last residue. Each record gives: J gene, D gene, clone size, CDR3 length, V gene, CDR3 DNA, CDR3 protein. A D gene is named only where the DNA matches it firmly. The size field is filled for only some rows; it gives once, few, many or a size class.

TRBJ1-1 - - 11 TRBV7-9 TGTGCCAGCAGCTCAAACACTGAAGCTTTCTTT CASSSNTEAFF
TRBJ1-5 - - 14 TRBV6-1 TGTGCCAGCAGTGAGGCGGAGGGTAGCGAGCCCCAGCATTTT CASSEAEGSEPQHF
TRBJ2-7 - - 15 TRBV7-2 TGTGCCAGCAGCACGGAGGGCAGGAGCTCCTACGAGCAGTACTTC CASSTEGRSSYEQYF
TRBJ1-4 TRBD1 - 15 TRBV19 TGTGCCAGTAGTATTATGGGACAGTCTCTTGAAAAACTGTTTTTT CASSIMGQSLEKLFF
TRBJ2-7 - - 17 TRBV30 TGTGCCTGGAGTGTACCCCCGGGATTCCGGGACTTCTGCGAGCAGTACTTC CAWSVPPGFRDFCEQYF
TRBJ2-7 TRBD1 - 14 TRBV27 TGTGCCAGCAGTTGGGGGACAGGGAAATACGAGCAGTACTTC CASSWGTGKYEQYF
TRBJ1-2 TRBD1 - 15 TRBV7-9 TGTGCCAGCAGCCCCCGGACAGGGGCTAGCTATGGCTACACCTTC CASSPRTGASYGYTF
TRBJ2-5 - - 12 TRBV19 TGTGCCAGTAGTAGCGTACAAGAGACCCAGTACTTC CASSSVQETQYF
TRBJ2-5 - - 15 TRBV4-1 TGCGCCAGCAGCCAAGGCGGCGCTCGTCGGGAGACCCAGTACTTC CASSQGGARRETQYF
TRBJ1-6 - once 18 TRBV19 TGTGCCACCTCACAGGGACCCCTCGAGAGCTCCTATAATTCACCCCTCCACTTT CATSQGPLESSYNSPLHF
TRBJ1-4 - - 14 TRBV9 TGTGCCAGCAGCGTCGGGGGTACTAATGAAAAACTGTTTTTT CASSVGGTNEKLFF
TRBJ2-1 - - 12 TRBV9 TGTGCCAGCAGCCCCCCCCTAGGTGAGCAGTTCTTC CASSPPLGEQFF
TRBJ2-3 TRBD2 - 18 TRBV25-1 TGTGCCAGCAGTGAAGACGGAGGGGCTAGCGGGACGACGAATACGCAGTATTTT CASSEDGGASGTTNTQYF
TRBJ1-2 TRBD1 - 14 TRBV5-1 TGCGCCAGCAGCTTCGGACAGGGCTTCTATGGCTACACCTTC CASSFGQGFYGYTF
TRBJ2-7 TRBD2 - 16 TRBV5-4 TGTGCCAGCAGCTGGAGGACTAGCGGGGGGTCCTACGAGCAGTACTTC CASSWRTSGGSYEQYF
TRBJ1-2 - - 13 TRBV9 TGTGCCAGCAGCGTACCCGGGGGGTCCGGCTACACCTTC CASSVPGGSGYTF
TRBJ1-1 - - 13 TRBV6-5 TGTGCCACCGAGGGGGGGATGAACACTGAAGCTTTCTTT CATEGGMNTEAFF
TRBJ2-1 - - 12 TRBV30 TGTGCCTGGAGGGGGAGCGGGAATGAGCAGTTCTTC CAWRGSGNEQFF
TRBJ2-5 TRBD1 - 15 TRBV7-6 TGTGCCAGCAGCGGTCAGGGGGCTTGGTTGGAGACCCAGTACTTC CASSGQGAWLETQYF
TRBJ2-4 TRBD1 - 14 TRBV27 TGTGCCAGCAGTTTCGGACAGGGGTTTTTCATTCAGTACTTC CASSFGQGFFIQYF
TRBJ1-1 TRBD1 - 16 TRBV5-8 TGTGCCAGCAGCTCGATTCGACAGGGAGTCGGCACTGAAGCTTTCTTT CASSSIRQGVGTEAFF